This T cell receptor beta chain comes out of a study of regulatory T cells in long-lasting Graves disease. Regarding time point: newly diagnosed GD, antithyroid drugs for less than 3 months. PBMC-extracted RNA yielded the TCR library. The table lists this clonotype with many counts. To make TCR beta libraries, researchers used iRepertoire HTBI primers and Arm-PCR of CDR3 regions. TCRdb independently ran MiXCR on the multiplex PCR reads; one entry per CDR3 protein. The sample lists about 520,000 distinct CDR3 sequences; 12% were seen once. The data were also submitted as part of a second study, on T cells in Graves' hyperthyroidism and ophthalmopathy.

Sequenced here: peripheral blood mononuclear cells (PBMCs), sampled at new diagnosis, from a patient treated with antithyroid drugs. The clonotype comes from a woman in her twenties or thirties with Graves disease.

As DNA, the CDR3 is TGTGCCAGCAGCCAAGTATGGGAAAAACTGTTTTTT. Its translation is CASSQVWEKLFF. V is TRBV3-1 and J is TRBJ1-4; D is unclear. CDR1 and CDR2 from the germline V gene are LGHDT and YNNKEL (reference sequence). The CDR3 contains 12 residues. Trimming stripped 1 base from V and 8 bases from J, with 5 bases between.